This record looks at one TCR beta chain sequence and its context. The source of the sample is a study of control samples from healthy donors and cancer patients. Sequencing used immunoSEQ multiplex PCR; TCRdb keeps in-frame clones, though not all of them. Of roughly 160,000 clones in the sample, approximately 94% were seen once. Trimming pared 7 bases from V and 2 bases from J, leaving 11 bases between. This CDR3 spans 13 amino acids. Per germline, CDR1 MNHEY and CDR2 SVGAGI. The TCR comes from a man in his sixties with colorectal cancer. The sample comprised PBMCs. The rearrangement links TRBV6-5 to TRBJ2-5, with D tentatively TRBD1 (7 bases). The CDR3 DNA reads as TGTGCCAGCACGGAGGGGGCTCAAGAGACCCAGTACTTC. Its translation: CASTEGAQETQYF.